The 21 T cell receptor beta chains below come from one sample, sequenced in a study of memory B cells and T cells in multiple sclerosis. For these TCRs, the target antigens are not known. CFSE-dim autoproliferating and CFSE-high non-proliferating T cells from unstimulated culture were sequenced separately. Cultures began with approximately 52 million CFSE-labeled PBMCs, unstimulated for about 7 days, with replicate wells pooled. Generated by immunoSEQ multiplex PCR, the TCRdb table keeps only in-frame clones and is missing some. The table records under 50,000 clones, over 75% of them present only once. The specimen sequenced was PBMCs from blood kept in culture. All receptors derive from a human donor with multiple sclerosis.

V and J are TRBV28 and TRBJ1-2; D not resolved. The CDR3 totals 14 residues. Trimming stripped 3 bases from V and 8 bases from J, with 16 bases between. Germline V gene lookup returns CDR1 MDHEN and CDR2 SYDVKM. CDR3 in DNA: TGTGCCAGCAGTTTCACGGGCCCGGGGAGCGGCTACACCTTC. As protein: CASSFTGPGSGYTF.

This chain uses TRBV4-2 with TRBJ1-4; D gene uncertain. Deletions cut 1 base from V and 2 bases from J, with 20 bases between. Germline V gives CDR1 LGHNA, CDR2 YNFKEQ. The CDR3 loop spans 19 amino acids. In DNA, the CDR3 is TGTGCCAGCAGCCAAGCACAAATCACCGGTCTGGGGACTAATGAAAAACTGTTTTTT. The encoded protein is CASSQAQITGLGTNEKLFF.

The genes are TRBV19 and TRBJ2-3; no firm D call. This CDR3 has 12 amino acids. V lost 5 bases, J lost 1 base, and 4 bases lay in between. CDR1 and CDR2 (germline): LNHDA, SQIVND (reference sequence). The CDR3 nucleotides read TGTGCCAGTAGTGTGGGCACAGATACGCAGTATTTT. This translates into CASSVGTDTQYF.

The chain uses TRBV11-2 and TRBJ2-1; no reliable D call. Trimming took off 0 bases at V and 5 bases at J, with 11 bases between the two ends. CDR1 and CDR2 from the germline V gene are SGHAT and FQNNGV. The CDR3 spans 15 residues. The CDR3 DNA sequence: TGTGCCAGCAGCTTAGAGGTAATAGCTAACAATGAGCAGTTCTTC. It is translated as CASSLEVIANNEQFF.

This clone was seen once. This sequence joins TRBV4-2 and TRBJ1-3; D ambiguous. Trimming removed 0 bases from V and 6 bases from J, with 21 bases in between. From germline, CDR1 is LGHNA and CDR2 YNFKEQ. The CDR3 is 18 residues long. DNA for the CDR3: TGTGCCAGCAGCCAAGATCGCTTTTCTGTAGGAGGCGAAAACACCATATATTTT. Protein sequence: CASSQDRFSVGGENTIYF.

The chain employs TRBV2 and TRBJ2-7; D is possibly TRBD1 or TRBD2 (6 bases each). Germline values: CDR1 SNHLY, CDR2 FYNNEI. The CDR3 contains 11 residues. V lost 10 bases to trimming and J lost 6 bases, with 13 bases between them. CDR3 region: CATRGGIEQYF. DNA for the CDR3: TGTGCCACCAGGGGCGGGATCGAGCAGTACTTC.

V and J are TRBV4-2 and TRBJ2-3; 9 bases line up with TRBD1. With 4 bases clipped from V and 2 bases from J, the junction kept 4 bases outside the gene matches. This CDR3 spans 15 amino acids. CDR1 LGHNA and CDR2 YNFKEQ come from the germline V gene. The CDR3 nucleotides read TGTGCCAGCAGCCCCCGGGACAGGGACACAGATACGCAGTATTTT. It codes for CASSPRDRDTDTQYF.

The chain is built from TRBV6-4 and TRBJ1-3; D is possibly TRBD1 (6 bases). CDR1 MRHNA and CDR2 SNTAGT come from the germline V gene. This CDR3 comprises 16 residues. The V end lost 8 bases, the J end lost 0 bases, and 17 bases lay between the germline ends. The CDR3 is CASFGDKGSSGNTIYF. CDR3 in DNA: TGTGCCAGCTTTGGGGACAAGGGAAGCTCTGGAAACACCATATATTTT.

The V and J genes are TRBV2 and TRBJ2-2, with 7 nucleotides matching TRBD2. J was trimmed by 5 bases and V by 2 bases; bases with no gene match: 5. CDR1 is SNHLY, CDR2 FYNNEI, per germline. This CDR3 region has 15 residues. The CDR3 DNA reads TGTGCCAGCAGTGAAAGTGGGGGGGATACCGGGGAGCTGTTTTTT. Its translation: CASSESGGDTGELFF.

The sample holds one count of this clone. Other DNA sequences from this sample encode an identical CDR3 as well. The V call is TRBV27, the J call TRBJ1-2; D unclear. Germline-derived CDR1 and CDR2 are MNHEY and SMNVEV (reference sequence). The CDR3 has 15 amino acids. Trimming shortened V by 2 bases and J by 0 bases, and 10 bases separated the two germline ends. For the CDR3, the DNA is TGTGCCAGCAGTTTACTACGGACGGCTAACTATGGCTACACCTTC. This translates into CASSLLRTANYGYTF.

This rearrangement joins TRBV9 to TRBJ2-1; the D is unclear. The V gene's germline CDR1 is SGDLS and CDR2 YYNGEE. This CDR3 contains 15 residues. V shed 4 bases and J shed 0 bases, with 11 bases lying between them. The CDR3 nucleotides read TGTGCCAGCAGCATCCGGTCCAGCTCCTACAATGAGCAGTTCTTC. Translated: CASSIRSSSYNEQFF.

The rearrangement links TRBV11-2 to TRBJ1-5, with unresolved D. From germline, CDR1 is SGHAT and CDR2 FQNNGV. This CDR3 is built from 14 residues. Deletions cut 1 base from V and 6 bases from J, with 10 bases between. The CDR3 protein is CASSLGVVGQPQHF. In DNA, the CDR3 is TGTGCCAGCAGCTTAGGTGTTGTTGGTCAGCCCCAGCATTTT.

V and J are TRBV6-1 and TRBJ2-6; D ambiguous. The length of the CDR3 is 16 residues. The V gene lost 3 bases and the J gene lost 0 bases, with 9 bases spanning the gap. Germline V gives CDR1 MNHNS, CDR2 SASEGT. The CDR3 protein is CASSDLRGSGANVLTF. CDR3 DNA: TGTGCCAGCAGTGACCTACGAGGCTCTGGGGCCAACGTCCTGACTTTC.

The chain couples TRBV20-1 to TRBJ1-2; possibly TRBD1 for D (5 bases). The V gene lost 3 bases and the J gene lost 6 bases, with 8 bases spanning the gap. CDR1 is DFQATT, CDR2 SNEGSKA, per germline (reference sequence). The CDR3 sequence is 11 residues long. The CDR3 loop is CSARPGDGYTF. CDR3 nucleotides: TGCAGTGCTAGGCCGGGGGATGGCTACACCTTC.

The chain links TRBV7-9 to TRBJ1-1, with D perhaps TRBD1 (6 bases). The CDR3 is 15 amino acids. Germline V lookup: CDR1 SEHNR, CDR2 FQNEAQ (reference sequence). The germline V and J ends were trimmed by 6 bases and 0 bases, with 14 bases remaining between them. The DNA of the CDR3 is TGTGCCAGCAGACCCAAGGACAGATTGAACACTGAAGCTTTCTTT. This sequence encodes CASRPKDRLNTEAFF.

V gene TRBV28 combines with J gene TRBJ2-5; D uncertain. The J call is uncertain, as TRBJ2-7 better fits the DNA end. From germline, CDR1 is MDHEN and CDR2 SYDVKM. This CDR3 region has 14 residues. The CDR3 protein is CASSPTVYTSEQYF. The CDR3 coding sequence is TGTGCCAGCAGTCCAACGGTATATACCTCCGAGCAGTACTTC.

The chain couples TRBV5-1 to TRBJ1-2; D gene unclear. The CDR3 covers 14 residues. Looked up from germline, CDR1 is SGHRS and CDR2 is YFSETQ. The ends were cut back, 0 bases at V and 2 bases at J, with 8 bases in the middle. Written as DNA, the CDR3 is TGCGCCAGCAGCTTGGAAGCCCTCAACTATGGCTACACCTTC. This gives the protein CASSLEALNYGYTF.

The gene calls are TRBV4-3 and TRBJ2-4, with a tentative D call TRBD2 (7 bases). Germline lookup yields CDR1 LGHNA and CDR2 YSLEER. Trimming removed 0 bases from V and 6 bases from J, with 15 bases in between. The CDR3 consists of 16 residues. As DNA, the CDR3 is TGCGCCAGCAGCCAAGACAGGTGGGGGGGCCCAAACATTCAGTACTTC. Encoded protein: CASSQDRWGGPNIQYF.

The chain combines TRBV7-3 with TRBJ1-1; TRBD1 might be the D (6 bases). Per the germline V gene, CDR1 is SGHTA and CDR2 is FQGTGA. The CDR3 runs to 13 residues. The V end lost 6 bases, the J end lost 1 base, and 9 bases lay between the germline ends. The CDR3 DNA reads TGTGCCAGCAGAACAGGGCCGAACACTGAAGCTTTCTTT. Amino acids: CASRTGPNTEAFF.

The V gene is TRBV5-1, the J gene TRBJ1-1; D might be TRBD1 (6 bases). The germline V and J ends were trimmed by 1 base and 7 bases, with 11 bases remaining between them. The CDR3 covers 13 residues. CDR1 SGHRS and CDR2 YFSETQ come from the germline V gene. The CDR3 DNA reads TGCGCCAGCAGCTTGAGCGGGACACGTGAAGCTTTCTTT. It codes for CASSLSGTREAFF.

The rearrangement joins TRBV4-1 to TRBJ1-5; D unresolved. Germline V gene sequence: CDR1 MGHRA, CDR2 YSYEKL. Between the trimmed V and J ends, which lost 0 bases and 2 bases, there was a span of 11 bases. CDR3 length: 16 amino acids. CDR3 sequence: CASSQEETGGNQPQHF. In DNA form, the CDR3 reads TGCGCCAGCAGCCAAGAGGAGACTGGGGGCAATCAGCCCCAGCATTTT.